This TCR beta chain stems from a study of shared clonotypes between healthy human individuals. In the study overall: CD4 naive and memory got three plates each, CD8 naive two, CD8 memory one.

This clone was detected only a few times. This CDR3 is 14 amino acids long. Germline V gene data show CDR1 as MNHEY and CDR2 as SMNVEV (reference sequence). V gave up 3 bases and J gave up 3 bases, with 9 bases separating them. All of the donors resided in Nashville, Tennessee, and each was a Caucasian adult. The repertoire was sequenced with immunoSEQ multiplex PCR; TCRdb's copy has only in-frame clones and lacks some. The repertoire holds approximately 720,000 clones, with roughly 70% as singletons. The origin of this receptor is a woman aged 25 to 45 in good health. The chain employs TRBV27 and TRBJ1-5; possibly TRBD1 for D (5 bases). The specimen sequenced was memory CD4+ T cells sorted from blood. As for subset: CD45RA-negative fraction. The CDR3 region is CASSFSGANQPQHF. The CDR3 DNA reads TGTGCCAGCAGTTTCTCCGGGGCCAATCAGCCCCAGCATTTT.